This T cell receptor beta chain came from a study of molecular identifiers for immune sequencing clone quantification. In preparing bulk TCR libraries, previously described methods and listed TCR primers were used. TCRdb independently ran MiXCR on the PCR reads; one entry per CDR3 protein. Of 490,000 or so distinct CDR3 sequences in the sample, roughly 24% were seen once. The germline CDR1 and CDR2 sequences are LGHDT and YNNKEL (reference sequence). CDR3 length: 14 residues. The ends were cut back, 2 bases at V and 8 bases at J, with 15 bases in the middle. This chain joins TRBV3-1 and TRBJ1-1; D unresolved. Sequencing input: naive CD8+ T cells from blood, with Jurkat cell RNA spiked in. Subset here: FACS-sorted CD8+CD4-CCR7+CD45RA+ naive T cells. The source of this sequence is a human donor in good health. Some libraries in this study had Jurkat cell RNA spiked in. Here the CDR3 DNA reads TGTGCCAGCAGCCAATTCCGACGGGAGAGAGAAGCTTTCTTT. Translation gives CASSQFRREREAFF. Using reference TRBV3-1 and TRBJ1-1 for the parts outside the CDR3, the full variable domain is DTAVSQTPKYLVTQMGNDKSIKCEQNLGHDTMYWYKQDSKKFLKIMFSYNNKELIINETVPNRFSPKSPDKAHLNLHINSLELGDSAVYFCASSQFRREREAFFGQGTRLTVV.